The clone carrying this T cell receptor beta chain showed up many times. Germline assignment: CDR1 SQVTM and CDR2 ANQGSEA. The CDR3 length is 14 residues. V was cut by 6 bases and J by 2 bases, with 17 bases left in between. A NOSPECS grade of at least 4, a Clinical Activity Score of at least 3 and duration under 3 months were recorded in ophthalmopathy patients. A patient was excluded if there was uncontrolled infection, other autoimmune disease, pregnancy or lactation. The data stem from a study of T cells in Graves' hyperthyroidism and ophthalmopathy. What was amplified from RNA transcripts were TCR beta CDR3 regions. RT-PCR in the first round (using the HTBI primer set) targeted the TCR CDR3. TCRdb reprocessed the multiplex PCR reads with MiXCR, giving one entry per CDR3 protein. The sample holds 640,000 or so distinct CDR3 sequences; 14% to 15% are singletons and the top ten take 3.5% to 4.5%.

Sequencing used blood. The V gene is TRBV29-1, the J gene TRBJ2-7; a weak D match, TRBD2 (6 bases). This receptor was identified in a woman in her thirties or forties with Graves' ophthalmopathy. CDR3: CSVSLAVTPYEQYF. CDR3 nucleotides: TGCAGCGTCTCTTTAGCGGTAACACCCTACGAGCAGTACTTC.